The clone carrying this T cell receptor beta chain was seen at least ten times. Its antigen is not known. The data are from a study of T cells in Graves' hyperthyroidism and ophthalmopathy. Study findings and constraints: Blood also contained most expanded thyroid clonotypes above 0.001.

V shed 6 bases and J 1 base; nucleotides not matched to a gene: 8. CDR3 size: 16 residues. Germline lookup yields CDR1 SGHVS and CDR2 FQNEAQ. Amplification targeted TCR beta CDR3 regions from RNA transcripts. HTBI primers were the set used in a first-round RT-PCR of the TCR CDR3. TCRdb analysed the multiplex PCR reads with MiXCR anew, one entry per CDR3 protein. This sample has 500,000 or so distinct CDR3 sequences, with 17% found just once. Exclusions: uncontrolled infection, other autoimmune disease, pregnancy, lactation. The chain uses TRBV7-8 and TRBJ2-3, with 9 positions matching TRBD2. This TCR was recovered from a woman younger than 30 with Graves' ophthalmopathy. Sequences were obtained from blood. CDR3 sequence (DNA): TGTGCCAGCAGTCTCAAGCGGGGGGCGCGCACAGATACGCAGTATTTT. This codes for CASSLKRGARTDTQYF.